This TCR beta chain was profiled in a study of blood T cell repertoires in COVID-19. In the study overall: Sources were T cells, B-cell-depleted T cells, or PBMCs; the material itself was cDNA or gDNA.

The authors' processing: Amplified reference gene primers provided the basis for estimating nucleated cell counts. Using immunoSEQ multiplex PCR, the repertoire was profiled, and TCRdb retains in-frame clones only, with some absent. The DNA gave D and trimming, while V, J and clone size come from that table. Of roughly 200,000 clones detected, approximately 85% appear once; the ten largest clones hold around 5.2%. CDR3 size: 14 residues. Germline CDR1 is MNHEY and CDR2 is SVGAGI. V gave up 5 bases and J gave up 4 bases, with 14 bases separating them. The sample comprised peripheral blood. The rearrangement joins TRBV6-5 to TRBJ1-2; D might be TRBD1 (6 bases). The clonotype comes from a woman over 75 with acute or convalescent COVID-19. The CDR3 region has the DNA TGTGCCAGCAGTAACAGGGCCACCTTCTATGGCTACACCTTC. This translates into CASSNRATFYGYTF.